This T cell receptor beta chain appears in the sequencing data of a study of T cell responses to AZD1222 COVID-19 vaccine. The study's findings and limits: Repertoires were obtained only post-peak T cell response.

The protocol was immunoSEQ multiplex PCR, while the TCRdb copy is restricted to in-frame clones and leaves out a portion. The data show about 75,000 clones, 70% to 90% seen once. Trimming pared 2 bases from V and 5 bases from J, leaving 13 bases between. Per the germline V gene, CDR1 is SGHNT and CDR2 is YYREEE (reference sequence). The CDR3 consists of 14 residues. A remark on this clone: The target antigen is unknown.

The sample was peripheral blood, taken 28 days after the second dose of the MenACWY control vaccine. The chain combines TRBV5-4 with TRBJ1-1, with no clear D. The receptor's source is an adult who received the MenACWY meningococcal vaccine as a control. The CDR3 region is CASSFGIDGTEAFF. The DNA for the CDR3 is TGTGCCAGCAGCTTCGGGATAGATGGGACTGAAGCTTTCTTT. Full variable domain (rest looked up from reference TRBV5-4 and TRBJ1-1): ETGVTQSPTHLIKTRGQQVTLRCSSQSGHNTVSWYQQALGQGPQFIFQYYREEENGRGNFPPRFSGLQFPNYSSELNVNALELDDSALYLCASSFGIDGTEAFFGQGTRLTVV.